This TCR beta chain was recorded in a study of CD8+CD57+ T cells in acquired aplastic anemia. Across the study: Average DNA yield from sorted CD4+ and CD8+ cells was approximately 3 ug.

In patients chosen for sequencing, flow cytometry had shown CD8+CD57+ cell expansion. All participating patients were living with severe acquired aplastic anemia. Genomic DNA acted as the template from which TCR beta VDJ combination and CDR3 sequence profiling were carried out. TCRdb passed the reads through MiXCR, listing each CDR3 protein once. This sample has roughly 180,000 distinct CDR3 sequences, with 48% found just once. CDR3 size: 17 residues. V lost 0 bases, J lost 5 bases, and 20 bases lay in between. Germline lookup yields CDR1 SGHTA and CDR2 FQGNSA. The TCR originated in a human donor with aplastic anemia. The rearrangement joins TRBV7-2 to TRBJ2-7; D call uncertain. Input material: sorted CD4+, CD8+, or CD8+CD57+ T cells (not recorded which) from PBMCs. The CDR3 DNA reads as TGTGCCAGCAGCTTAGCGAGGCCGGGCCACGTGGCTGACGAGCAGTACTTC. It specifies CASSLARPGHVADEQYF.